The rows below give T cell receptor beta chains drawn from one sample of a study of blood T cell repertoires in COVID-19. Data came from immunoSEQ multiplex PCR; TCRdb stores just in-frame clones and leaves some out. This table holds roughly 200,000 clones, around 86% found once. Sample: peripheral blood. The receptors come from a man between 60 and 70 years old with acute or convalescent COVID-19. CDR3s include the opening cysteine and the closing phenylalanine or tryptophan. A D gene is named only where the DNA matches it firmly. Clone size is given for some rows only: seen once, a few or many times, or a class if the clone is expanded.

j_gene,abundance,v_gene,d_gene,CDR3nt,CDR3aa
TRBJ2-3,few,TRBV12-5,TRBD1,TGTGCTAGTGGCCTTGGACAGGGAGTCCCAGATACGCAGTATTTT,CASGLGQGVPDTQYF
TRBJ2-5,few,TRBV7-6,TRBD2,TGTGCCAGCAGCTTAGAGAGGAGACTAGCGGGGGGGCTGGAGACCCAGTACTTC,CASSLERRLAGGLETQYF
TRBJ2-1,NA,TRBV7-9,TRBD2,TGTGCCAGCAGTTCTCCGCCTACGGGACTAGTGGGCAATGAGCAGTTCTTC,CASSSPPTGLVGNEQFF
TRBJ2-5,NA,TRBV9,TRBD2,TGTGCCAGCAGCGCAGGGACTAGCGGGGGCGCCCAGTACTTC,CASSAGTSGGAQYF
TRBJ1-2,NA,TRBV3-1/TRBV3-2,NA,TGTGCCAGCAGCCAAGCCTTACAGGGCCTCTATGGCTACACCTTC,CASSQALQGLYGYTF
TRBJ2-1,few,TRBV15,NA,TGTGCCACCAGCAGACCAGACTACAATGAGCAGTTCTTC,CATSRPDYNEQFF
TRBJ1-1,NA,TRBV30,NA,TGTGCCTGGAGCGGACCTGGACGCGGGGGTGGGACTGAAGCTTTCTTT,CAWSGPGRGGGTEAFF
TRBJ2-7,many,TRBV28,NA,TGTGCCAGCAGTTTAAGGCAGGGTACCTACGAGCAGTACTTC,CASSLRQGTYEQYF
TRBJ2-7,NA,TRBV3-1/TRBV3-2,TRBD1,TGTGCCAGCAGCCCGCTCTGGACAGGGGACGAGCAGTACTTC,CASSPLWTGDEQYF
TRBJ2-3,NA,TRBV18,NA,TGTGCCAGCTCACCACCGGGATCGGTCGGGGGCACAGATACGCAGTATTTT,CASSPPGSVGGTDTQYF
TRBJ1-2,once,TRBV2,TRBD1,TGTGCCAGCAGTAACAGGGGGCTGGATGGCTACACCTTC,CASSNRGLDGYTF
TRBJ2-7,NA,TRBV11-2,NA,TGTGCCAGCAGCTTTGCAGGCGTCCGCGAGCAGTACTTC,CASSFAGVREQYF
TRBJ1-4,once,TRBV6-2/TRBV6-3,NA,TGTGCCAGCAGCCCTGCGACTGTAGCCGGCGAAAAACTGTTTTTT,CASSPATVAGEKLFF
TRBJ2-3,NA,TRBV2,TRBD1,TGTGCCAGCAGTGTCTGGCAGGGGGCCGCCACAACGCAGTATTTT,CASSVWQGAATTQYF
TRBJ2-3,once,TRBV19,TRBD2,TGTGCCAGTAGTATAATGGGACTAGCGGGGGAGGCAGATACGCAGTATTTT,CASSIMGLAGEADTQYF
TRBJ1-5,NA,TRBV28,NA,TGTGCCAGCAGTGACACGGATCAGCCCCAGCATTTT,CASSDTDQPQHF
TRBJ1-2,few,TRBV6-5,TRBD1,TGTGCCAGCAGAGACGGAGTAGGACAGGGGGTTGGCTACACCTTC,CASRDGVGQGVGYTF
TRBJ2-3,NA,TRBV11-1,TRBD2,TGTGCCAGCAGCTTAGCGCCGAGCGGGGGCACAGATACGCAGTATTTT,CASSLAPSGGTDTQYF
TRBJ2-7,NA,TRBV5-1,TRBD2,TGCGCCAGCAGCTCGTCCGGGACGCTAGCGGGGGGCCACGAGCAGTACTTC,CASSSSGTLAGGHEQYF
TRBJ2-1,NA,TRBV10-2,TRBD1,TGCGCCAGCAGTCCTGGACAGGGGTCGTCCTACAATGAGCAGTTCTTC,CASSPGQGSSYNEQFF
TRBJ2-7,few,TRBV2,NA,TGTGCCAGCAGTCCCACTCGGGGGGACAGGTCCAACGAGCAGTACTTC,CASSPTRGDRSNEQYF
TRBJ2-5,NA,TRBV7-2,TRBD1,TGTGCCAGCAGTGATTCCGGGACAGGGCACCAAGAGACCCAGTACTTC,CASSDSGTGHQETQYF
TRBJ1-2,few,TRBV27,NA,TGTGCCAGCAGTTTATCCCCTTGGGCAGGGGCAGGCTATGGCTACACCTTC,CASSLSPWAGAGYGYTF
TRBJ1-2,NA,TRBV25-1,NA,TGTGCCAGCAGTGAATTTCCGGGAGCGGTTGGCTACACCTTC,CASSEFPGAVGYTF
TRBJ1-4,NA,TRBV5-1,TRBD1,TGCGCCAGCAGTCCGTTACAGGGGGAAAAACTGTTTTTT,CASSPLQGEKLFF
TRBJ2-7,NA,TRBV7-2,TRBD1,TGTGCCAGCAGCCGGGGACAGGGGTTCCACGAGCAGTACTTC,CASSRGQGFHEQYF
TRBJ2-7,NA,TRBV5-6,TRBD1,TGTGCCAGCAGCCTACCGGGACAGGGGTTGGGCGAGCAGTACTTC,CASSLPGQGLGEQYF
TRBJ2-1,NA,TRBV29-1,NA,TGCAGCGTTAGCGGGACAGGAATGTTTGACCCCCGCTACAATGAGCAGTTCTTC,CSVSGTGMFDPRYNEQFF
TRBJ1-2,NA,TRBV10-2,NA,TGCGCCAGCAGGGACATAGGGTATGGCTACACCTTC,CASRDIGYGYTF
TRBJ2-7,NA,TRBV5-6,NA,TGTGCCAGCAGCTCGAACAGCCGGGAGCAGTACTTC,CASSSNSREQYF
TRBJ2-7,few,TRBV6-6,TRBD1,TGTGCCAGCAGTTCGACCCAGGGGGACAACTACGAGCAGTACTTC,CASSSTQGDNYEQYF
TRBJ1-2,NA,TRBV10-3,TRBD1,TGTGCCATCAGGGACTTGACAGGGGCCGATCTTAACTATGGCTACACCTTC,CAIRDLTGADLNYGYTF
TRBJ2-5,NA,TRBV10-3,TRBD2,TGTGCCACAGTAGCGGGGGGGCTCCAAGAGACCCAGTACTTC,CATVAGGLQETQYF
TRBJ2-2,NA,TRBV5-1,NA,TGCGCCAGCGGATCAAGCCTTGGCGGCACCGGGGAGCTGTTTTTT,CASGSSLGGTGELFF
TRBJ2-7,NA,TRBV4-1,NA,TGCGCCAGCAGCCAAGATCAAGGGGCCACCTACGAGCAGTACTTC,CASSQDQGATYEQYF
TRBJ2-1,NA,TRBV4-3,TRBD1,TGCGCCAGCAGCCAAGCCGGGACAGGGGTAAACAATGAGCAGTTCTTC,CASSQAGTGVNNEQFF
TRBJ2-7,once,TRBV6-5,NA,TGTGCCATACGGACGACGGGGGGCATCTACGAGCAGTACTTC,CAIRTTGGIYEQYF
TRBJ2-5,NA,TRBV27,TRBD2,TGTGCCAGCAGTCCCCGACTAGCGGGGGGATCCGAGACCCAGTACTTC,CASSPRLAGGSETQYF
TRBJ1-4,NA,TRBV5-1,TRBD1,TGCGCCAGCAGTCTCCAACAGGGGAATGAAAAACTGTTTTTT,CASSLQQGNEKLFF